This entry lists 9 T cell receptor beta chains sequenced from one sample in a study of CD8 T cells in Susac syndrome. Reverse transcription used about 0.45 to 1 ug RNA and random hexamers. TCRdb passed the immunoSEQ multiplex PCR reads through MiXCR, listing each CDR3 protein once. The profile covers some 300,000 distinct CDR3 sequences, with around 91% appearing a single time and about 0.17% taken by the ten largest. Sequencing was done on a sample of CD8+ T cells from PBMCs. These receptors all come from a human donor with multiple sclerosis.

A few counts support this clonotype. The CDR3 region has the DNA TGTGCCAGCAGCCCTTATGGATACGAGCAGTACTTC. Encoded protein: CASSPYGYEQYF. The chain joins TRBV6-5 to TRBJ2-7; D unresolved. The CDR3 is 12 amino acids. Per germline, CDR1 MNHEY and CDR2 SVGAGI. The V and J ends lost 6 bases and 4 bases respectively, with 10 bases between them.

The chain carries TRBV6-2 or TRBV6-3 and TRBJ2-6, with D uncertain. The germline CDR1 and CDR2 sequences are MNHEY and SVGEGT. The V and J ends lost 8 bases and 0 bases respectively, with 8 bases between them. The CDR3 consists of 14 residues. The CDR3 protein is CASEQVSGANVLTF. The CDR3 region has the DNA TGTGCCAGCGAACAAGTCTCTGGGGCCAACGTCCTGACTTTC.

This sequence joins TRBV28 and TRBJ2-7; D unclear. CDR3 length: 13 residues. V was cut by 3 bases and J by 7 bases, with 13 bases left in between. The germline V gene has CDR1 MDHEN and CDR2 SYDVKM. In nucleotides, the CDR3 is TGTGCCAGCAGTTTTAAAGGATTTCGGGAGCAGTACTTC. Translating it yields CASSFKGFREQYF.

CDR3 amino acids: CASSIRDNTEAFF. The CDR3 bases are TGTGCCAGTAGTATAAGGGACAACACTGAAGCTTTCTTT. J is TRBJ1-1 and V is TRBV19; D possibly corresponds to TRBD1 (5 bases). The CDR3 runs 13 residues. The V and J ends lost 2 bases and 2 bases respectively, with 6 bases between them. Germline assignment: CDR1 LNHDA and CDR2 SQIVND (reference sequence).

This clonotype was detected only a few times. The V call is TRBV27, the J call TRBJ1-2, with TRBD1 matching over 7 bases. This CDR3 region has 13 residues. CDR1 and CDR2 from the germline V gene are MNHEY and SMNVEV (reference sequence). J lost 3 bases, V lost 6 bases, and 4 bases had no gene match. The CDR3 sequence: CASRTGTDYGYTF. The CDR3 bases are TGTGCCAGCAGGACCGGGACAGACTATGGCTACACCTTC.

CDR3 sequence (DNA): TGCGCCAGCAGCTTGGTGGGTCCTCCCGACTACGAGCAGTACTTC. It translates to CASSLVGPPDYEQYF. This chain uses TRBV5-1 with TRBJ2-7, with D unclear. Trimming shortened V by 0 bases and J by 3 bases, and 13 bases separated the two germline ends. Looked up from germline, CDR1 is SGHRS and CDR2 is YFSETQ. This CDR3 comprises 15 residues.

This clonotype was seen only once. The chain recombines TRBV6-2 or TRBV6-3 with TRBJ2-7, with TRBD2 matching 7 bases. The CDR3 runs to 17 residues. Germline assignment: CDR1 MNHEY and CDR2 SVGEGT. J gave up 6 bases and V 4 bases, and 18 bases lay outside the gene matches. CDR3 in DNA: TGTGCCAGCAGTTGGTCCAGTAACCGGGACTACGTTCTCGAGCAGTACTTC. Translation gives CASSWSSNRDYVLEQYF.

The chain employs TRBV9 and TRBJ1-2; D possibly corresponds to TRBD1 (5 bases). The CDR3 spans 16 residues. Between the trimmed V and J ends, which lost 3 bases and 3 bases, there was a span of 18 bases. CDR1 and CDR2 (germline): SGDLS, YYNGEE. The chain's CDR3 is CASSALGHQGDYGYTF. The CDR3 DNA follows: TGTGCCAGCAGCGCCCTGGGGCACCAAGGGGACTATGGCTACACCTTC.

The chain joins TRBV28 to TRBJ2-5; 7 bases are a match to TRBD1. This CDR3 is built from 14 residues. The V segment lost 3 bases and the J segment 1 base; nucleotides outside the gene matches: 2. CDR1 is MDHEN, CDR2 SYDVKM, per germline. The CDR3 DNA reads as TGTGCCAGCAGTTTCGGGACAGTCCAAGAGACCCAGTACTTC. Protein product: CASSFGTVQETQYF.